Reported below is one T cell receptor (beta chain). What this receptor recognizes is not known. There are no base qualities to consult, and no much larger clone falls within one base. The collaborating institutions used their own protocols to collect whole blood in K2EDTA tubes. For TCRbeta analysis, collaborators shipped samples in one of three forms: frozen whole blood, isolated PBMCs, or DNA extracted from either of those sample types. The data were taken from a study of blood T cell repertoires in COVID-19 (dated by TCRdb to 2018 to 2020). In the study overall: Collaborator samples came from the United States, Italy and Spain and covered acute and convalescent phases of COVID-19. Samples came from the ongoing ImmuneRACE study (first 160 participants) plus 1,254 subjects from 6 global collaborators. Subjects who had been exposed to COVID-19, were actively infected with it, or had recovered from it provided the deeply sampled blood TCRbeta repertoires that made up the dataset. Where available, HLA class I and class II types were taken from metadata supplied by the sample provider and were not determined by assay-based typing. A freely available public database, intended as a resource for researchers studying the immune response to SARS-CoV-2, is where the repertoires were released. Sample metadata almost always included a de-identified subject ID, COVID-19 status, age in years and sex. The material from the prospective study consisted of cDNA or gDNA derived from T cells, B-cell-depleted T cells, or PBMCs.

Results the study describes overall, beyond this receptor: Clinical and demographic metadata were provided uncurated, with the amount varying by source and participant.

From the germline V gene, CDR1 is SNHLY and CDR2 is FYNNEI. The CDR3 runs 15 residues from the cysteine to the phenylalanine. CDR3 DNA is the only sequence kept; it has 45 bases, read in frame from the first base. V ends up 5 bases short and J 0 bases short, with an unmatched junction base count of 6. TCRbeta CDR3 regions were amplified from genomic DNA using the immunoSEQ Assay, a bias-controlled multiplex PCR. In the original analysis: Nucleated cell counts per sample were estimated from amplification of reference gene primers within the assay. To quantify the absolute abundance of each unique TCRbeta CDR3 rearrangement, sequence reads were collapsed and filtered. For each sample, productive Simpson clonality was calculated as the square root of Simpson's diversity index over productive rearrangements. This immuneACCESS table, as held by TCRdb, lists in-frame sequences with V and J called but not all clones. Of the missing ones, under half trace to an unresolved V gene in checked studies; the others have no known cause. For V, J and clone size, that table is used; D and trimming come from the DNA. The sample records some 150,000 clones, more than 80% of which are singletons. The ten largest clones take up roughly 8.8% of the sample.

The sequenced sample consisted of peripheral blood. The sequence was obtained from a human donor with acute or convalescent COVID-19. The donor label of this sample is uncertain. The chain is encoded by TRBV2 joined to TRBJ1-1; 7 middle bases align to TRBD1. CDR3 reads: CASSYRQGVNTEAFF. In nucleotide form, the sequence is TGTGCCAGCAGTTATCGACAGGGAGTGAACACTGAAGCTTTCTTT. With all but the CDR3 taken from the reference TRBV2 and TRBJ1-1 genes, the full variable domain is: EPEVTQTPSHQVTQMGQEVILRCVPISNHLYFYWYRQILGQKVEFLVSFYNNEISEKSEIFDDQFSVERPDGSNFTLKIRSTKLEDSAMYFCASSYRQGVNTEAFFGQGTRLTVV.